A single T cell receptor beta chain is shown here with its context. What it binds is not known. The data were obtained in a study of cytomegalovirus exposure and HLA in healthy donors. Study-wide results and caveats: Previously analyzed data showed that most TCR beta V segments were productive at a frequency of about 87% or about 30%. In a later analysis, across HLA loci, associated TCR counts were highest for DRB1, lowest for HLA-C.

PCR involved 60 Vbeta and 13 Jbeta primers. Sequenced by immunoSEQ multiplex PCR; TCRdb stores in-frame clones only, minus some. The sample includes under 300,000 clones, 80% to 90% of them seen just once. The CDR3 is made up of 13 amino acids. J was trimmed by 4 bases and V by 9 bases; bases with no gene match: 6. CDR1 and CDR2 (germline): MNHNS, SASEGT. This TCR was sampled from a man in his forties or fifties in good health and CMV-seropositive. The genes are TRBV6-1 and TRBJ2-1; 7 bases are a match to TRBD2. What was sequenced was PBMCs. CDR3 bases: TGTGCCAGTCGGGAGGCAGGGTACAATGAGCAGTTCTTC. As protein: CASREAGYNEQFF.